The clone carrying this T cell receptor beta chain has only one observation. The repertoire was sequenced with immunoSEQ multiplex PCR; TCRdb's copy has only in-frame clones and lacks some. This sample has tens of thousands of clones, with 80% to 90% found just once. This sample is part of a study of T cell responses to AZD1222 COVID-19 vaccine. The V segment lost 0 bases and the J segment 4 bases; nucleotides outside the gene matches: 9. CDR3 size: 17 residues. CDR1 and CDR2 from the germline V gene are MNHEY and SVGEGT. The material sequenced was peripheral blood, taken 28 days after the second AZD1222 dose. J is TRBJ2-1 and V is TRBV6-2 or TRBV6-3, with 7 positions matching TRBD2. The receptor was isolated from an adult who received the AZD1222 COVID-19 vaccine. The CDR3 region has the DNA TGTGCCAGCAGTTACTCCCTTCGACTAGCTGAGTACAATGAGCAGTTCTTC. Its translation: CASSYSLRLAEYNEQFF.